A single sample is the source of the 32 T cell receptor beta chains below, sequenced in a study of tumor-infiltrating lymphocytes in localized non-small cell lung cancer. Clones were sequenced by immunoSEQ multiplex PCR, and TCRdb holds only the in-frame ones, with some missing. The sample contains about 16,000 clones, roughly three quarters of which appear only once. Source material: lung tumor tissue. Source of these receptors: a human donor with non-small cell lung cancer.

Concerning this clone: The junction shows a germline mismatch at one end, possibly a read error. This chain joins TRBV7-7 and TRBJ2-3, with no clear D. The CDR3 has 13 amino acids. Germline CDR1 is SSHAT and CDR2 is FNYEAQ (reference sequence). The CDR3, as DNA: TGTGCTAGCAGCTTAGAACTTGATAATACGCAGTATTTT. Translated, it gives CASSLELDNTQYF. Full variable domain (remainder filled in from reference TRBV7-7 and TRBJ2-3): GAGVSQSPRYKVTKRGQDVTLRCDPISSHATLYWYQQALGQGPEFLTYFNYEAQPDKSGLPSDRFSAERPEGSISTLTIQRTEQRDSAMYRCASSLELDNTQYFGPGTRLTVL.

The CDR3 DNA reads as TGTGCCAGCATCTCCACAGGGGAAGAGACCCAGTACTTC. This codes for CASISTGEETQYF. The chain uses TRBV11-3 and TRBJ2-5; 7 bases match TRBD1. From germline, CDR1 is SGHNT and CDR2 YENEEA. V lost 7 bases, J lost 3 bases, and 5 bases stayed unmatched. The CDR3 loop spans 13 amino acids.

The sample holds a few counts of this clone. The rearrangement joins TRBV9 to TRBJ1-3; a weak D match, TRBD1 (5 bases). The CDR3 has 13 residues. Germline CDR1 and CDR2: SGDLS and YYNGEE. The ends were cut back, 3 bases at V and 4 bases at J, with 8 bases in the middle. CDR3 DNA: TGTGCCAGCAGCGCAGGGTCGGGAAACACCATATATTTT. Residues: CASSAGSGNTIYF.

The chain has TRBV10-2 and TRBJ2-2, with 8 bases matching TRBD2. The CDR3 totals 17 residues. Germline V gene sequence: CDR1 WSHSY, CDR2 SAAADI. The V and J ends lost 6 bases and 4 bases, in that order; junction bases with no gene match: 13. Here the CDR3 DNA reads TGCGCCAGCAGGCTGCTTTTCGGGGGGGTAGCCACCGGGGAGCTGTTTTTT. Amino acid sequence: CASRLLFGGVATGELFF.

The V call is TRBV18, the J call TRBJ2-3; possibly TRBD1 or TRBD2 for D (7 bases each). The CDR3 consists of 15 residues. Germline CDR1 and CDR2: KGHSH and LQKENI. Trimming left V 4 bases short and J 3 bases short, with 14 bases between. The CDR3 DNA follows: TGTGCCAGCTCACTCGGGACAGCGGGGACAGATACGCAGTATTTT. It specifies CASSLGTAGTDTQYF.

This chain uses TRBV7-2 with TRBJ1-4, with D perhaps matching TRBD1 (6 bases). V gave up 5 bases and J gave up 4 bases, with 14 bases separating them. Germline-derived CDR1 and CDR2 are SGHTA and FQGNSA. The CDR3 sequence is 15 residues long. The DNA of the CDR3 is TGTGCCAGCAGCCCCGGGGCAGGGGTTAATGAAAAACTGTTTTTT. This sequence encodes CASSPGAGVNEKLFF.

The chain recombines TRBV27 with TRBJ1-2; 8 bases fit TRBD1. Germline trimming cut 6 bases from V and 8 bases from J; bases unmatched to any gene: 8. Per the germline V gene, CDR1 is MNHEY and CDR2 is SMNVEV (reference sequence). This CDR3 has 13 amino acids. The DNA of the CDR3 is TGTGCCAGCAGCTATCTGACAGGGGAAGGCTACACCTTC. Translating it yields CASSYLTGEGYTF.

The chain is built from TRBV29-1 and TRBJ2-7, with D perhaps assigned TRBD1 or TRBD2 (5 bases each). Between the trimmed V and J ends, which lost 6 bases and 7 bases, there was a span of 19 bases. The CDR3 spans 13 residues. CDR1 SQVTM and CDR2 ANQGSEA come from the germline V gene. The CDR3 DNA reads TGCAGCGTCCTCCTCGGGACGGTGGGGGAGCAGTACTTC. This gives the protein CSVLLGTVGEQYF.

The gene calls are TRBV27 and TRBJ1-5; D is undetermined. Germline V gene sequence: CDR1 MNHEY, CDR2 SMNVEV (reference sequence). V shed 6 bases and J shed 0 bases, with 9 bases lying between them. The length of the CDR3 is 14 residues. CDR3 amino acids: CASSSRYSNQPQHF. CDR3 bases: TGTGCCAGCAGCTCACGGTATAGCAATCAGCCCCAGCATTTT.

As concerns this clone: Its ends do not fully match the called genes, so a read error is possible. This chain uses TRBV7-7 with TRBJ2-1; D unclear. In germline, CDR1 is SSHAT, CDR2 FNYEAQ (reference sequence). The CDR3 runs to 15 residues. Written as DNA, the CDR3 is TGTGCTAGCAGCTTAGAGATAGGCTCCTACAATGAGCAGTTCTTC. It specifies CASSLEIGSYNEQFF.

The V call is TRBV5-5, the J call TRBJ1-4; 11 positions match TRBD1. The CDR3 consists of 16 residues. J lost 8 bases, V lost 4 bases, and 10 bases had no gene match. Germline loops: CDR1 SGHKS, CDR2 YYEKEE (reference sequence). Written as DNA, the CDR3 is TGTGCCAGCAGCCAGGACAGGGGGCGGGTAGACGAAAAACTGTTTTTT. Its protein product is CASSQDRGRVDEKLFF.

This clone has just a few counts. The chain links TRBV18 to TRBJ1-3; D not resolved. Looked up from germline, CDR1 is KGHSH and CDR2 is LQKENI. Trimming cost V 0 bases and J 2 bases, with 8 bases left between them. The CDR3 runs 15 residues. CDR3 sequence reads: CASSPPKGAGNTIYF. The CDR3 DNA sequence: TGTGCCAGCTCACCACCAAAGGGAGCTGGAAACACCATATATTTT.

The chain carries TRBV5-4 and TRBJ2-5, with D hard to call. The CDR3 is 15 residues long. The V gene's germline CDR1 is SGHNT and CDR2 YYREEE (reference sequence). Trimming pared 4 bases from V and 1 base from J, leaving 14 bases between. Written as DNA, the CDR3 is TGTGCCAGCAGCCTTGGGTTCGGGCCCCAAGAGACCCAGTACTTC. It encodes CASSLGFGPQETQYF.

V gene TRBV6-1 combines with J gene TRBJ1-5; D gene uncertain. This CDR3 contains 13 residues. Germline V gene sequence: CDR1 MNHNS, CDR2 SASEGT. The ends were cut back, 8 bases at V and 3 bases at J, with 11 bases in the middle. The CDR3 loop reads CASLGRINQPQHF. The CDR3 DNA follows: TGTGCCAGCCTCGGACGGATCAATCAGCCCCAGCATTTT.

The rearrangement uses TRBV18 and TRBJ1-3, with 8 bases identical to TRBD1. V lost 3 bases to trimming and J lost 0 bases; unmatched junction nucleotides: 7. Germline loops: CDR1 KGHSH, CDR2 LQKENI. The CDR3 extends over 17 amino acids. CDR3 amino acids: CASSPTQGASSGNTIYF. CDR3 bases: TGTGCCAGCTCACCCACCCAGGGGGCATCCTCTGGAAACACCATATATTTT.

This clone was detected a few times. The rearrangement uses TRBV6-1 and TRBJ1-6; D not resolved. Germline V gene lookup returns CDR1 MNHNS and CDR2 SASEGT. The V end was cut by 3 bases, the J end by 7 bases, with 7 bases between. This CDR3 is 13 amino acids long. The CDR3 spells CASSDQGNSPLHF. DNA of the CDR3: TGTGCCAGCAGTGACCAAGGGAATTCACCCCTCCACTTT.

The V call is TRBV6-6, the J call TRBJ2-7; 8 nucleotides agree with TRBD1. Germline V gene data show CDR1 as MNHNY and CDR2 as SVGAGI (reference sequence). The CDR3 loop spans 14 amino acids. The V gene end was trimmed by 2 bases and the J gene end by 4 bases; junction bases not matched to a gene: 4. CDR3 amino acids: CASSYGQGPYEQYF. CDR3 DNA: TGTGCCAGCAGTTACGGACAGGGTCCATACGAGCAGTACTTC.

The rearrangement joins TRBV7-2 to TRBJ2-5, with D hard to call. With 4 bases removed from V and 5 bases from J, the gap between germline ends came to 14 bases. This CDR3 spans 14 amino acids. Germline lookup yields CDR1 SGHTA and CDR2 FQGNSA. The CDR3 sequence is CASSWRGSRETQYF. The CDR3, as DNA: TGTGCCAGCAGCTGGCGAGGTTCGAGGGAGACCCAGTACTTC.

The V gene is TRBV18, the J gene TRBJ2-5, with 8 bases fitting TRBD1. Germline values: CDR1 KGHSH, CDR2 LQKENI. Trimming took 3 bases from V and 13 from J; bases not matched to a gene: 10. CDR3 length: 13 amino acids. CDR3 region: CASSPGQAQGWYF. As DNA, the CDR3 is TGTGCCAGCTCACCGGGACAGGCCCAGGGATGGTACTTC.

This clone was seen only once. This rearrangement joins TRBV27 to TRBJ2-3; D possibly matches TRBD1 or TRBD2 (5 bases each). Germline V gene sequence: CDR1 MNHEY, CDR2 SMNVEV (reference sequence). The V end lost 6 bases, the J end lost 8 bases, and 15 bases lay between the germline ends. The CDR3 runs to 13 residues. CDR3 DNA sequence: TGTGCCAGCAGAACGGCTGGGGGAGCTACGCAGTATTTT. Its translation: CASRTAGGATQYF.

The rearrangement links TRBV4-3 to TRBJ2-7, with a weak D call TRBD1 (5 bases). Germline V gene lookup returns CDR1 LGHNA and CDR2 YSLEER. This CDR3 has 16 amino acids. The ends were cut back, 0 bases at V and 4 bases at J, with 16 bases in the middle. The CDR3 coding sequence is TGCGCCAGCAGCCAAGATTTGGGGCAGGGAAGGTACGAGCAGTACTTC. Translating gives CASSQDLGQGRYEQYF.

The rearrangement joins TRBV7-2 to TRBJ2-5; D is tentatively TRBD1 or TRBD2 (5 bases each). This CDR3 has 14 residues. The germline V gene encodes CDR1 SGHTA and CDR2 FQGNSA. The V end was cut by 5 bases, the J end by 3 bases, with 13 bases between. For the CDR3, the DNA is TGTGCCAGCAGCCTCGGGGCCAATAAAGAGACCCAGTACTTC. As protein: CASSLGANKETQYF. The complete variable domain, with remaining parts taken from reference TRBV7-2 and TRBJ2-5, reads GAGVSQSPSNKVTEKGKDVELRCDPISGHTALYWYRQSLGQGLEFLIYFQGNSAPDKSGLPSDRFSAERTGGSVSTLTIQRTQQEDSAVYLCASSLGANKETQYFGPGTRLLVL.

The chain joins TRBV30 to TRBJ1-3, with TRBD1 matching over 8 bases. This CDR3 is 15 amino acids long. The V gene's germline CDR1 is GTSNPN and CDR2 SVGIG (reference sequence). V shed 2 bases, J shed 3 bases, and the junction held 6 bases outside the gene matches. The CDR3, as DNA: TGTGCCTGGAGTCCGACCGGGACAGGTGGAAACACCATATATTTT. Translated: CAWSPTGTGGNTIYF.

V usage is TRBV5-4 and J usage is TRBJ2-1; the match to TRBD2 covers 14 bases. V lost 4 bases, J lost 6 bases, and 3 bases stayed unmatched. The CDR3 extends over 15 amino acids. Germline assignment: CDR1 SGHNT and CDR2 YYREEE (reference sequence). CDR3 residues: CASSPGTSGSNEQFF. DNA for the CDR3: TGTGCCAGCAGCCCCGGGACTAGCGGGAGCAATGAGCAGTTCTTC.

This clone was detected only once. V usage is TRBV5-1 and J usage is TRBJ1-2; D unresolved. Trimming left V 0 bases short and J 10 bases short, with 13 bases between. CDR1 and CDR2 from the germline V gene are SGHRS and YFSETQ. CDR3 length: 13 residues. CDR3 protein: CASSLVAGGPYTF. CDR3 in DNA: TGCGCCAGCAGCTTGGTAGCCGGAGGTCCCTACACCTTC.

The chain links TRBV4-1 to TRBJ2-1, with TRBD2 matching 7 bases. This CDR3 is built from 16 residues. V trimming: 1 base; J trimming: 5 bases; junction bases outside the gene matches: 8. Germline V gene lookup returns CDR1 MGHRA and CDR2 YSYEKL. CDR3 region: CASSQVGGSSNNEQFF. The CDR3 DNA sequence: TGCGCCAGCAGCCAAGTAGGCGGGAGCAGCAACAATGAGCAGTTCTTC.

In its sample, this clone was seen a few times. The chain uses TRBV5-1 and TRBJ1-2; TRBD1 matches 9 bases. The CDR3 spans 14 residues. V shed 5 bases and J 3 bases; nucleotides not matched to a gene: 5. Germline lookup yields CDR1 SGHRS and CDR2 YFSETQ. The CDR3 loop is CASRPGTGYYGYTF. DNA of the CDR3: TGCGCCAGCAGACCCGGGACAGGGTACTATGGCTACACCTTC.

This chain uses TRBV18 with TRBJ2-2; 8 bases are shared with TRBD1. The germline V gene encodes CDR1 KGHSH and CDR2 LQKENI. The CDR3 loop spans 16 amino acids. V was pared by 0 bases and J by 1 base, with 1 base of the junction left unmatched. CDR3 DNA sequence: TGTGCCAGCTCACCACCTACAGGGGGGAACACCGGGGAGCTGTTTTTT. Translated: CASSPPTGGNTGELFF.

The CDR3 is CASSLGQKKRNTIYF. CDR3 DNA: TGTGCCAGCAGCTTAGGACAGAAAAAACGAAACACCATATATTTT. The chain is built from TRBV7-6 and TRBJ1-3; TRBD1 is a possible D gene (5 bases). Germline CDR1 is SGHVS and CDR2 is FNYEAQ. The length of the CDR3 is 15 residues. V lost 1 base, J lost 5 bases, and 12 bases lay in between.

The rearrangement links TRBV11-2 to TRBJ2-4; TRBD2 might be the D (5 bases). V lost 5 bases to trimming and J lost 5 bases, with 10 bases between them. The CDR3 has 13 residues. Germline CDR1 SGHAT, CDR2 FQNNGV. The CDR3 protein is CASSPLGENIQYF. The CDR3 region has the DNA TGTGCCAGCAGCCCCCTCGGGGAAAACATTCAGTACTTC.

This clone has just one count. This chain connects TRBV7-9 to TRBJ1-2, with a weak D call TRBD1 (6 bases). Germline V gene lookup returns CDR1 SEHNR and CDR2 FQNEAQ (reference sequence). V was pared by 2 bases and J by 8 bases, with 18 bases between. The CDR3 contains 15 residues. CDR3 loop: CASSLRAGELEGYTF. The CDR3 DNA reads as TGTGCCAGCAGCTTAAGGGCAGGGGAACTGGAGGGCTACACCTTC.

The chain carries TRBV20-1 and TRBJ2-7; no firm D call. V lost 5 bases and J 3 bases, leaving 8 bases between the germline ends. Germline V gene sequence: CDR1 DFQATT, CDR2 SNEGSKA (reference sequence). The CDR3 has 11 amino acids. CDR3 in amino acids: CSAGPNYEQYF. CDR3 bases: TGCAGTGCTGGGCCGAACTACGAGCAGTACTTC.